This TCR beta chain was found in a study of T cell changes during pregnancy in multiple sclerosis. Unmatched junction bases numbered 10, after V lost 5 bases and J lost 6 bases. Germline CDR1 and CDR2: ENHRY and SYGVKD. The CDR3 contains 16 residues. The table came from immunoSEQ multiplex PCR; TCRdb's copy has only in-frame clones and leaves some out. The sample includes tens of thousands of clones, around 93% of them seen just once. This sequence joins TRBV10-3 and TRBJ1-5, with 10 bases matching TRBD1. This clonotype was sampled from a female donor in good health, enrolled as a control in a pregnancy study. The sample in question was peripheral blood, obtained in the third trimester of pregnancy. For the CDR3, the DNA is TGTGCCATCAGTCCCGAACCGGGACAGGGGAGTCAGCCCCAGCATTTT. Protein sequence: CAISPEPGQGSQPQHF.